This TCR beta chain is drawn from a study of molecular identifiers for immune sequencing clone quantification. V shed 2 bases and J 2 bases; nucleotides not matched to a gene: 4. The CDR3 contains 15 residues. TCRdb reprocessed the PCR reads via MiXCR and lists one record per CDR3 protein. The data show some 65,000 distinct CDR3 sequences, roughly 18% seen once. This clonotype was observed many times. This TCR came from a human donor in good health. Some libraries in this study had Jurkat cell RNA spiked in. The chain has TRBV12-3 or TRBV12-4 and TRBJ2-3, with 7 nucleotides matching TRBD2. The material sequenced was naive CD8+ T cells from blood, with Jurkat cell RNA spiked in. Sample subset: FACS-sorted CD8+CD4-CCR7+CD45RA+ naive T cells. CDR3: CASSLSGGLTDTQYF. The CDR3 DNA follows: TGTGCCAGCAGTTTATCGGGGGGACTCACAGATACGCAGTATTTT.